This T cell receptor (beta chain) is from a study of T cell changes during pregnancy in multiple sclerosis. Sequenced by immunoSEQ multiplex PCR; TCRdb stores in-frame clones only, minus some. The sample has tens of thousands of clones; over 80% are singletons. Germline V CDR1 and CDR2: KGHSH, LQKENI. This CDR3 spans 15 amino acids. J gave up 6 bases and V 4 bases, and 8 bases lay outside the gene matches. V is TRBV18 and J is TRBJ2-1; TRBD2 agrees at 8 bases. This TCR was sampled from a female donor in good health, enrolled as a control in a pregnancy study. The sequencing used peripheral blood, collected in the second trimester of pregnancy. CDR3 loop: CASSLAGSSVNEQFF. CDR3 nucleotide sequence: TGTGCCAGCTCACTAGCGGGAAGTTCGGTCAATGAGCAGTTCTTC.